Below, 5 T cell receptor beta chains from the same sample are listed, as sequenced in a study of identical twins. TCRdb reprocessed the 5' RACE reads via MiXCR and lists one record per CDR3 protein. Of around 250,000 distinct CDR3 sequences in the sample, 5.5% to 7.5% were seen once. The data were also submitted as part of a second study, on T cells expressing NK-cell markers.

Sample: CD8+ T cells sorted from blood. Source of these receptors: a young woman in good health.

In this sample, this clonotype turned up many times. This chain connects TRBV5-5 to TRBJ1-1, with unresolved D. V shed 0 bases and J shed 10 bases, with 10 bases lying between them. The CDR3 contains 12 residues. Germline V gives CDR1 SGHKS, CDR2 YYEKEE (reference sequence). This CDR3 reads CASSLGLFGAFF. DNA of the CDR3: TGTGCCAGCAGCTTGGGGCTCTTCGGAGCTTTCTTT.

This clonotype showed up just a few times. The CDR3 region has the DNA TGTGCCACCAGCAGAGCTACCTCGACTGAAGCTTTCTTT. Its protein is CATSRATSTEAFF. V gene TRBV15 combines with J gene TRBJ1-1; D unclear. From germline, CDR1 is LNHNV and CDR2 YYDKDF (reference sequence). V lost 1 base, J lost 5 bases, and 8 bases lay in between. The CDR3 is 13 residues long.

This clonotype was observed a handful of times. The V and J genes are TRBV5-6 and TRBJ2-7, with unresolved D. Germline values: CDR1 SGHDT, CDR2 YYEEEE. This CDR3 has 13 residues. The V and J ends lost 0 bases and 5 bases respectively, with 9 bases between them. The CDR3 coding sequence is TGTGCCAGCAGCTTGGGGCAGCCAGACGAGCAGTACTTC. Translating gives CASSLGQPDEQYF. Together with reference TRBV5-6 and TRBJ2-7, the CDR3 gives the full variable domain: DAGVTQSPTHLIKTRGQQVTLRCSPKSGHDTVSWYQQALGQGPQFIFQYYEEEERQRGNFPDRFSGHQFPNYSSELNVNALLLGDSALYLCASSLGQPDEQYFGPGTRLTVT.

This clonotype was recorded at least ten times. This chain links TRBV12-3 or TRBV12-4 with TRBJ2-3; D is unresolved. This CDR3 is built from 14 residues. Trimming removed 3 bases at V and 2 bases at J, with 9 bases between. DNA of the CDR3: TGTGCCAGCAGTTTTACTGGAACCACAGATACGCAGTATTTT. The encoded protein is CASSFTGTTDTQYF.

This clonotype was seen only a few times. The chain joins TRBV6-5 to TRBJ1-1; a weak D match, TRBD1 (5 bases). This CDR3 contains 15 residues. Trimming removed 2 bases at V and 9 bases at J, with 19 bases between. In germline, CDR1 is MNHEY, CDR2 SVGAGI. DNA for the CDR3: TGTGCCAGCAGTTACGGTGGGGGGTTGGTAGAGAAAGCTTTCTTT. Translating it yields CASSYGGGLVEKAFF.